Presented here are 20 T cell receptor beta chains from one specimen sequenced in a study of T cells in Graves' hyperthyroidism and ophthalmopathy. Using RNA transcripts as the source, TCR beta CDR3 regions were amplified. Carried out on the TCR CDR3, a first-round RT-PCR used the HTBI primer set. MiXCR was run by TCRdb on the multiplex PCR reads, yielding one entry per CDR3 protein. The sample contains around 600,000 distinct CDR3 sequences, 14% of which appear only once. Sequences were obtained from blood. These receptors all come from a woman between 45 and 65 years old with Graves' ophthalmopathy.

This clonotype was seen repeatedly, ten times or more. CDR3: CASSIQGARTEAFF. Here the CDR3 DNA reads TGTGCCAGCAGTATACAGGGCGCCCGCACTGAAGCTTTCTTT. This chain links TRBV12-3 or TRBV12-4 with TRBJ1-1, with D possibly matching TRBD1 (6 bases). Trimming removed 5 bases at V and 4 bases at J, with 14 bases between. The CDR3 covers 14 residues.

The J gene is TRBJ2-1, the V gene TRBV4-2; the match to TRBD2 covers 7 bases. V lost 0 bases and J lost 10; bases outside the gene matches: 30. Germline V CDR1 and CDR2: LGHNA, YNFKEQ. The CDR3 contains 22 residues. The CDR3 here is CASSQDSWQREETSLLECEQFF. As DNA, the CDR3 is TGTGCCAGCAGCCAAGATTCGTGGCAGAGGGAGGAGACTAGCCTTTTAGAATGCGAGCAGTTCTTC.

The chain joins TRBV5-1 to TRBJ2-3; D is unresolved. Trimming pared 0 bases from V and 4 bases from J, leaving 6 bases between. The length of the CDR3 is 13 residues. Germline CDR1 is SGHRS and CDR2 is YFSETQ. CDR3 sequence reads: CASSLDNPDTQYF. CDR3 DNA sequence: TGCGCCAGCAGCTTGGATAATCCAGATACGCAGTATTTT.

This clonotype occurred a few times. The J gene is TRBJ2-2, the V gene TRBV7-3; TRBD1 or TRBD2 may be the D gene (6 bases each). Between the trimmed V and J ends, which lost 2 bases and 4 bases, there was a span of 14 bases. The CDR3 totals 16 residues. Germline V gives CDR1 SGHTA, CDR2 FQGTGA. The CDR3, as DNA: TGTGCCAGCAGCTTAGGGGGGCTACCAATCACCGGGGAGCTGTTTTTT. Protein sequence: CASSLGGLPITGELFF.

In this sample, this clonotype turned up a few times. The V and J genes are TRBV5-1 and TRBJ2-3; the D is unclear. This CDR3 spans 12 amino acids. Germline CDR1 SGHRS, CDR2 YFSETQ. V was pared by 5 bases and J by 11 bases, with 15 bases between. This chain's CDR3 is CASSPSSRGQYF. CDR3 nucleotides: TGCGCCAGCAGTCCGAGTTCGCGTGGGCAGTATTTT.

This clonotype appeared many times. This sequence joins TRBV15 and TRBJ2-7; tentatively, D is TRBD2 (5 bases). CDR3 length equals 15 residues. CDR1 is LNHNV and CDR2 is YYDKDF in the germline V gene (reference sequence). The V gene lost 3 bases and the J gene lost 2 bases, with 14 bases spanning the gap. The CDR3: CATSSHRLLPYEQYF. CDR3 bases: TGTGCCACCAGCAGTCACCGACTATTACCCTACGAGCAGTACTTC.

At least ten counts were recorded for this clonotype. The rearrangement joins TRBV24-1 to TRBJ2-5; 7 positions match TRBD1. The trim removed 4 bases at V and 2 bases at J, leaving 12 bases unmatched. Germline V gene sequence: CDR1 KGHDR, CDR2 SFDVKD. The CDR3 is 17 residues long. Here the CDR3 DNA reads TGTGCCACCAGTGACCCCAGACCGGGACAGCTGCAAGAGACCCAGTACTTC. Amino acids: CATSDPRPGQLQETQYF.

J is TRBJ2-3 and V is TRBV4-3, with TRBD2 matching 8 bases. The CDR3 totals 14 residues. Germline assignment: CDR1 LGHNA and CDR2 YSLEER. V gave up 0 bases and J gave up 10 bases; unmatched junction bases: 6. CDR3 DNA sequence: TGCGCCAGCAGCCAAGATACGGGAGGGAGCCCGCAGTATTTT. Protein sequence: CASSQDTGGSPQYF.

This clonotype was found many times. This rearrangement joins TRBV24-1 to TRBJ1-2; D is possibly TRBD1 (5 bases). The CDR3 consists of 14 residues. V lost 3 bases and J lost 3, with 10 bases in between. CDR1 is KGHDR, CDR2 SFDVKD, per germline. For the CDR3, the DNA is TGTGCCACCAGTGATCAGGGTCTAGACTATGGCTACACCTTC. Translating it yields CATSDQGLDYGYTF.

In this sample, this clonotype turned up many times. This chain links TRBV3-1 with TRBJ2-7; 10 bases align to TRBD2. With 1 base clipped from V and 2 bases from J, the junction kept 11 bases outside the gene matches. CDR3 size: 18 residues. CDR1 and CDR2 (germline): LGHDT, YNNKEL (reference sequence). Written as DNA, the CDR3 is TGTGCCAGCAGCCAAGTATTTCAAACTAGCGGGAAACCCTACGAGCAGTACTTC. Protein product: CASSQVFQTSGKPYEQYF.

This clonotype was detected many times. This chain uses TRBV12-3 or TRBV12-4 with TRBJ2-5; D is ambiguous. The V end was cut by 7 bases, the J end by 1 base, with 10 bases between. This CDR3 comprises 13 residues. The CDR3 sequence: CASKRLFQETQYF. CDR3 bases: TGTGCCAGCAAACGCCTATTCCAAGAGACCCAGTACTTC.

The V and J genes are TRBV20-1 and TRBJ2-7; the match to TRBD2 covers 10 bases. The V segment lost 6 bases and the J segment 3 bases; nucleotides outside the gene matches: 8. Per the germline V gene, CDR1 is DFQATT and CDR2 is SNEGSKA (reference sequence). The CDR3 is made up of 14 amino acids. The CDR3 DNA sequence: TGCAGTGCCTCTCCTAGCGGGAGAGGCTACGAGCAGTACTTC. Translating it yields CSASPSGRGYEQYF.

Ten or more counts support this clonotype. The chain has TRBV12-3 or TRBV12-4 and TRBJ2-7; 8 nucleotides align to TRBD1. With 6 bases clipped from V and 3 bases from J, the junction kept 13 bases outside the gene matches. CDR3 length: 16 residues. The CDR3 reads CASSPPLARGLYEQYF. The CDR3 bases are TGTGCCAGCAGCCCTCCTTTAGCCAGGGGGCTCTACGAGCAGTACTTC.

This clonotype was seen repeatedly, ten times or more. The rearrangement joins TRBV28 to TRBJ2-7; D is possibly TRBD1 (5 bases). Germline values: CDR1 MDHEN, CDR2 SYDVKM. The length of the CDR3 is 12 residues. With 7 bases removed from V and 4 bases from J, the gap between germline ends came to 11 bases. CDR3 amino acids: CASKQADYEQYF. The CDR3 bases are TGTGCCAGCAAACAGGCGGATTACGAGCAGTACTTC. Full variable domain (missing parts from reference TRBV28 and TRBJ2-7): DVKVTQSSRYLVKRTGEKVFLECVQDMDHENMFWYRQDPGLGLRLIYFSYDVKMKEKGDIPEGYSVSREKKERFSLILESASTNQTSMYLCASKQADYEQYFGPGTRLTVT.

This clonotype was recorded at least ten times. This chain joins TRBV27 and TRBJ2-1; 8 bases agree with TRBD1. Germline assignment: CDR1 MNHEY and CDR2 SMNVEV (reference sequence). V was pared by 3 bases and J by 0 bases, with 4 bases of the junction left unmatched. CDR3 length: 16 amino acids. The CDR3 loop is CASSFRGPTSYNEQFF. The CDR3 DNA is TGTGCCAGCAGTTTCAGGGGGCCCACCTCCTACAATGAGCAGTTCTTC.

The chain links TRBV29-1 to TRBJ1-2, with TRBD1 as a possible D gene (6 bases). The CDR3 contains 13 residues. CDR1 is SQVTM and CDR2 is ANQGSEA in the germline V gene. Trimming left V 2 bases short and J 0 bases short, with 7 bases between. The CDR3 DNA follows: TGCAGCGTTGAACGGACAGCTAACTATGGCTACACCTTC. It encodes CSVERTANYGYTF.

This clonotype has a handful of counts. The gene calls are TRBV20-1 and TRBJ1-3; TRBD1 agrees at 7 bases. This CDR3 has 17 amino acids. V gave up 0 bases and J gave up 1 base; unmatched junction bases: 9. The germline V gene encodes CDR1 DFQATT and CDR2 SNEGSKA (reference sequence). CDR3 in amino acids: CSARDLRQGLSGNTIYF. The CDR3 coding sequence is TGCAGTGCTAGAGATCTGAGACAGGGCCTTTCTGGAAACACCATATATTTT.

This clonotype was seen a few times. This chain connects TRBV4-1 to TRBJ1-5; TRBD1 aligns across 7 bases. The V gene's germline CDR1 is MGHRA and CDR2 YSYEKL. J gave up 6 bases and V 1 base, and 12 bases lay outside the gene matches. The CDR3 is 17 amino acids. Written as DNA, the CDR3 is TGCGCCAGCAGCCAAGTAGCAGGGGGTTTTTCTTTTCAGCCCCAGCATTTT. Its translation: CASSQVAGGFSFQPQHF.

This clonotype was counted at least ten times. The gene calls are TRBV27 and TRBJ1-1; no definite D call. The V end was cut by 1 base, the J end by 6 bases, with 12 bases between. CDR3 size: 14 residues. The germline gives CDR1 MNHEY, CDR2 SMNVEV (reference sequence). The CDR3 sequence is CASSLFFRASEAFF. CDR3 nucleotides: TGTGCCAGCAGTTTATTTTTCCGAGCATCTGAAGCTTTCTTT.

The V call is TRBV6-1, the J call TRBJ2-7; TRBD2 matches at 11 bases. This CDR3 comprises 20 residues. CDR1 and CDR2 from the germline V gene are MNHNS and SASEGT. Trimming at V came to 5 bases and at J to 4 bases, leaving 22 bases not matched to a gene. The CDR3 protein is CASSPSRLLAGVLRLYEQYF. The CDR3 DNA is TGTGCCAGCAGTCCCTCCCGGCTACTAGCGGGAGTTTTACGTTTGTACGAGCAGTACTTC.